The 21 T cell receptor beta chains in this list originate from one sample, sequenced in a study of blood T cells in healthy people across ages. Combining a sample-barcoded 5' primer with a J-beta primer mix, a second PCR ran for 7 to 11 cycles. In TCRdb, the 5' RACE reads were re-called with MiXCR into one record per CDR3 protein. The sample shows about 680,000 distinct CDR3 sequences, more than 40% of them seen only once. The material sequenced was blood. The source of these receptors is a woman aged 60-70 years in good health.

Comment on this clonotype: Germline and junction disagree at one end, which may indicate a read error. V gene TRBV20-1 combines with J gene TRBJ2-7; D is perhaps TRBD1 (6 bases). This CDR3 has 15 amino acids. Per germline, CDR1 DFQATT and CDR2 SNEGSKA (reference sequence). The CDR3 DNA reads as TGCAGTGTTAGACTGACCCGGGACACCTCCTACGAGCAGTACTTC. Encoded protein: CSVRLTRDTSYEQYF.

The DNA for the CDR3 is TGTGCCAGCAGCTTGGTGGTACGAGCCTACGGCGAGCAGTACTTC. Protein: CASSLVVRAYGEQYF. V usage is TRBV5-6 and J usage is TRBJ2-5; no definite D call. The DNA matches TRBJ2-7 better at its end, which makes the J call doubtful. The V gene's germline CDR1 is SGHDT and CDR2 YYEEEE. The CDR3 extends over 15 amino acids.

The V call is TRBV29-1, the J call TRBJ2-7; 13 bases agree with TRBD2. Per the germline V gene, CDR1 is SQVTM and CDR2 is ANQGSEA. The V segment lost 5 bases and the J segment 7 bases; nucleotides outside the gene matches: 8. The CDR3 runs 14 residues. CDR3 DNA: TGCAGCGTTCTCAGACTAGCGGGAGGCAATGAGCAGTACTTC. Translating gives CSVLRLAGGNEQYF.

The chain links TRBV27 to TRBJ2-6, with D perhaps matching TRBD2 (6 bases). Germline CDR1 MNHEY, CDR2 SMNVEV (reference sequence). This CDR3 has 16 residues. Trimming cost V 5 bases and J 2 bases, with 13 bases left between them. For the CDR3, the DNA is TGTGCCAGCAGTCTCGCGGCGGGAACTGGGGCCAACGTCCTGACTTTC. Translating it yields CASSLAAGTGANVLTF.

The chain couples TRBV6-2 or TRBV6-3 to TRBJ2-1; D not certain. Germline CDR1 MNHEY, CDR2 SVGEGT. The V gene lost 7 bases and the J gene lost 7 bases, with 11 bases spanning the gap. The CDR3 runs to 12 residues. CDR3 DNA sequence: TGTGCCAGCAACACGGACCCAAATGAGCAGTTCTTC. Translation gives CASNTDPNEQFF.

This clonotype occurred a few times. This chain connects TRBV20-1 to TRBJ2-5; possibly TRBD1 for D (5 bases). Trimming left V 8 bases short and J 5 bases short, with 18 bases between. Germline CDR1 reads DFQATT; CDR2 reads SNEGSKA (reference sequence). The CDR3 is 13 residues long. The CDR3 protein is CSLKGAARETQYF. CDR3 nucleotides: TGCAGTCTCAAAGGGGCGGCTAGGGAGACCCAGTACTTC.

This sequence joins TRBV7-3 and TRBJ2-5; the D is unclear. The CDR3 is made up of 15 amino acids. Germline V gene data show CDR1 as SGHTA and CDR2 as FQGTGA. V lost 3 bases to trimming and J lost 1 base, with 12 bases between them. CDR3 DNA sequence: TGTGCCAGCAGCTTGGGCGGAATCCTCCAAGAGACCCAGTACTTC. Translation: CASSLGGILQETQYF.

As for this clonotype: Given a much more abundant clone one base away, this may be a read error. The V call is TRBV24-1, the J call TRBJ2-1, with TRBD2 identical over 8 bases. Looked up from germline, CDR1 is KGHDR and CDR2 is SFDVKD. The CDR3 length is 16 residues. J gave up 7 bases and V 3 bases, and 10 bases lay outside the gene matches. The chain's CDR3 is CATSDSRGGLGNEQFF. The CDR3 DNA is TGTGCCACCAGTGATAGTCGCGGGGGGTTGGGAAATGAGCAGTTCTTC.

The chain couples TRBV7-2 to TRBJ1-5; no definite D call. The V gene lost 2 bases and the J gene lost 3 bases, with 11 bases spanning the gap. The germline V gene has CDR1 SGHTA and CDR2 FQGNSA. The CDR3 consists of 15 residues. The CDR3 nucleotides are TGTGCCAGCAGCTTATCGTCGGGTTCCAATCAGCCCCAGCATTTT. Its protein is CASSLSSGSNQPQHF.

This chain links TRBV18 with TRBJ2-7; D is ambiguous. The CDR3 has 14 amino acids. Trimming removed 6 bases at V and 2 bases at J, with 14 bases between. Per the germline V gene, CDR1 is KGHSH and CDR2 is LQKENI. Written as DNA, the CDR3 is TGTGCCAGCTCCCCAGGTCCTGCCACCTACGAGCAGTACTTC. It specifies CASSPGPATYEQYF.

The rearrangement uses TRBV7-2 and TRBJ2-2, with 9 bases that match TRBD1. Germline V gene data show CDR1 as SGHTA and CDR2 as FQGNSA. After removal of 3 bases from V and 5 bases from J, the junction contained 4 bases not matched to a gene. CDR3 length equals 15 residues. Here the CDR3 DNA reads TGTGCCAGCAGCTTGGGGGACAGGGAAACCGGGGAGCTGTTTTTT. Protein product: CASSLGDRETGELFF.

This chain uses TRBV27 with TRBJ2-3; TRBD2 aligns across 8 bases. Germline CDR1 reads MNHEY; CDR2 reads SMNVEV (reference sequence). CDR3 length: 18 amino acids. V gave up 2 bases and J gave up 2 bases; unmatched junction bases: 12. The CDR3 region is CASSLAPLAGSFTDTQYF. In DNA form, the CDR3 reads TGTGCCAGCAGTTTAGCCCCCCTAGCGGGCTCCTTCACAGATACGCAGTATTTT.

V gene TRBV12-3 or TRBV12-4 combines with J gene TRBJ2-7, with D possibly being TRBD2 (6 bases). Deletions cut 6 bases from V and 7 bases from J, with 19 bases between. The CDR3 consists of 14 residues. The CDR3 here is CASSAGSGVGEQYF. Written as DNA, the CDR3 is TGTGCCAGCAGCGCAGGTTCGGGGGTTGGGGAGCAGTACTTC.

This clonotype was counted a few times. This chain uses TRBV29-1 with TRBJ2-7; 9 bases agree with TRBD1. With V trimmed by 5 bases and J by 2 bases, 4 bases remained unmatched. Germline CDR1 SQVTM, CDR2 ANQGSEA. The length of the CDR3 is 13 residues. In DNA, the CDR3 is TGCAGCGTTATGGGACAGGGCACCTACGAGCAGTACTTC. This gives the protein CSVMGQGTYEQYF.

The genes are TRBV29-1 and TRBJ2-2; D is ambiguous. Trimming stripped 5 bases from V and 3 bases from J, with 13 bases between. Germline assignment: CDR1 SQVTM and CDR2 ANQGSEA. CDR3 length equals 14 residues. CDR3 sequence reads: CSVQIDQYTGELFF. Here the CDR3 DNA reads TGCAGCGTTCAGATAGACCAGTACACCGGGGAGCTGTTTTTT.

This clonotype was counted ten times or more. V and J are TRBV2 and TRBJ2-1; TRBD2 aligns across 8 bases. The CDR3 length is 15 residues. V was clipped by 7 bases and J by 3 bases; unmatched bases: 8. From germline, CDR1 is SNHLY and CDR2 FYNNEI. In nucleotides, the CDR3 is TGTGCCAGCACTCCACTAGCGGCCGGCTACAATGAGCAGTTCTTC. Residues: CASTPLAAGYNEQFF.

This clonotype has just a few counts. V and J are TRBV10-3 and TRBJ2-4; TRBD1 matches at 10 bases. The V gene end was trimmed by 10 bases and the J gene end by 13 bases; junction bases not matched to a gene: 13. The CDR3 runs to 13 residues. Germline lookup yields CDR1 ENHRY and CDR2 SYGVKD. CDR3 sequence reads: CATGPGQGYEQYF. The CDR3 nucleotides are TGTGCCACCGGACCGGGACAGGGGTATGAGCAGTACTTC.

This chain connects TRBV20-1 to TRBJ2-1; 7 nucleotides match TRBD2. Gene TRBJ2-7 matches the end of the DNA better, so the J call may be wrong. The CDR3 has 17 amino acids. Germline lookup yields CDR1 DFQATT and CDR2 SNEGSKA (reference sequence). CDR3 DNA sequence: TGCAGTGCTAGAGATCTTAGACTAGCAGGGTCCTACAATGAGCAGTACTTC. Translated, it gives CSARDLRLAGSYNEQYF.

In this sample, this clonotype turned up once. The rearrangement uses TRBV6-2 or TRBV6-3 and TRBJ2-4; D is ambiguous. The DNA end favors TRBJ2-7, so the J call may be wrong. Germline V gene data show CDR1 as MNHEY and CDR2 as SVGEGT. The length of the CDR3 is 13 residues. CDR3 bases: TGTGCCAGCAGTGATCAACTATCCTACGAGCAGTACTTC. The encoded protein is CASSDQLSYEQYF.

This clonotype was seen a few times. The rearrangement uses TRBV7-2 and TRBJ1-1, with a possible D match to TRBD1 (5 bases). This CDR3 contains 12 residues. CDR1 and CDR2 from the germline V gene are SGHTA and FQGNSA. The V end lost 5 bases, the J end lost 6 bases, and 10 bases lay between the germline ends. CDR3 sequence (DNA): TGTGCCAGCAGCCGACAGCATCCTGAAGCTTTCTTT. Its protein is CASSRQHPEAFF.

This clonotype was seen a few times. This chain connects TRBV4-2 to TRBJ2-3; D unresolved. V was shortened by 0 bases and J by 0 bases, with 4 bases between the two germline ends. Germline values: CDR1 LGHNA, CDR2 YNFKEQ. The CDR3 runs 14 residues. CDR3 region: CASSQDPSTDTQYF. The CDR3 nucleotides are TGTGCCAGCAGCCAAGACCCTAGCACAGATACGCAGTATTTT.